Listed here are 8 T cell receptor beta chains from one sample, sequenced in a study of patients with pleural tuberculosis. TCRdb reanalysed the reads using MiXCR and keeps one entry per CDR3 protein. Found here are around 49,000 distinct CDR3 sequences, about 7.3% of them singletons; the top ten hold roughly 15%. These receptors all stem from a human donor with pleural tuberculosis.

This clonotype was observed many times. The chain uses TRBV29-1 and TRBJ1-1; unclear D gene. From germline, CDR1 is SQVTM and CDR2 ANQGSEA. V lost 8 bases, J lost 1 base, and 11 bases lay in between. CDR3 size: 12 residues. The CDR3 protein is CSSGPGNTEAFF. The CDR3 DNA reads TGCAGCTCAGGACCGGGGAACACTGAAGCTTTCTTT.

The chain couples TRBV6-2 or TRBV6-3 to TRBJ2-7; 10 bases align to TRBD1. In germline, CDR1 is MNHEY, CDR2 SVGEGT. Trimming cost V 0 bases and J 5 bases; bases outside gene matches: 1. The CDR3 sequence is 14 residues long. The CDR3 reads CASSYSGTGDEQYF. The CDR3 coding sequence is TGTGCCAGCAGTTACTCGGGGACAGGGGACGAGCAGTACTTC.

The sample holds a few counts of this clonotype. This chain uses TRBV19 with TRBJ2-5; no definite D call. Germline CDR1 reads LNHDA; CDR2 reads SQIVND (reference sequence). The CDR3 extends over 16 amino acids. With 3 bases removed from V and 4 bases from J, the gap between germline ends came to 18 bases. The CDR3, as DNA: TGTGCCAGTAGTATTTTCGGACCGGCTTTAATAGAGACCCAGTACTTC. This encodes CASSIFGPALIETQYF.

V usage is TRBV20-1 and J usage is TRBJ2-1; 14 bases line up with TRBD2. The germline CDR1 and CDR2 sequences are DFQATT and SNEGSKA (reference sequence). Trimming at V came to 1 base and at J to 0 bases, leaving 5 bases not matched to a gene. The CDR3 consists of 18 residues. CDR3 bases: TGCAGTGCTAGAGGGTGGACTAGCGGGAGGATCTCCTACAATGAGCAGTTCTTC. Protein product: CSARGWTSGRISYNEQFF.

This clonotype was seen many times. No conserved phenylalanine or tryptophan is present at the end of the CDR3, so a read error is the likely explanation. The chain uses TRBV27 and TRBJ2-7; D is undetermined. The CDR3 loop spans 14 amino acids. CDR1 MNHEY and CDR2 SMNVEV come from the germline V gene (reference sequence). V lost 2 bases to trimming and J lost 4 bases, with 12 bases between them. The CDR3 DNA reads TGTGCCAGCAGTTTAGAGTCGAACATTTACGAGCAGTACCTC. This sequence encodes CASSLESNIYEQYL.

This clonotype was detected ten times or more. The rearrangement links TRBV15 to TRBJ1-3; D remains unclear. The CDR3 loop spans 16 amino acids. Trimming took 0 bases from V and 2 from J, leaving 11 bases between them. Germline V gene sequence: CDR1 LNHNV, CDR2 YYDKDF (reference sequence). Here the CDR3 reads CATSRDFVGTGNTIYF. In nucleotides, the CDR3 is TGTGCCACCAGCAGAGATTTTGTCGGGACTGGAAACACCATATATTTT.

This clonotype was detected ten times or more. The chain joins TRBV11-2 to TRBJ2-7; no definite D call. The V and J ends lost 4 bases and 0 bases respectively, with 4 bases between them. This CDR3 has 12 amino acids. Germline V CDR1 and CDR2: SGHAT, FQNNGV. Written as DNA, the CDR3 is TGTGCCAGCAGCTCAAACTCCTACGAGCAGTACGTC. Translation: CASSSNSYEQYV.

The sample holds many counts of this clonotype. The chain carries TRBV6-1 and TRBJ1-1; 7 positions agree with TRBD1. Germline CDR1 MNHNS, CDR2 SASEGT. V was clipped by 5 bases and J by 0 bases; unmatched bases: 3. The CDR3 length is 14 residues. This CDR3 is CASSTGTVNTEAFF. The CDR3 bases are TGTGCCAGCAGTACCGGGACAGTGAACACTGAAGCTTTCTTT.